This paragraph covers one T cell receptor (beta chain) sequence. V was trimmed by 4 bases and J by 6 bases, leaving 12 bases between them. Germline loops: CDR1 SGHVS, CDR2 FNYEAQ. The CDR3 extends over 14 amino acids. The data stem from a study of blood T cell repertoires in COVID-19. Turning to the study itself: COVID-19 samples collected from the United States, Italy and Spain covered acute and convalescent phases. Sources were T cells, B-cell-depleted T cells, or PBMCs; the material itself was cDNA or gDNA.

Per the original data handling: Reference gene primer amplification gave estimated nucleated cell counts. Using immunoSEQ multiplex PCR, the repertoire was profiled, and TCRdb retains in-frame clones only, with some absent. For V, J and clone size, that table is used; D and trimming come from the DNA. Among 71,000 or so clones listed, 87% were seen once. The chain recombines TRBV7-6 with TRBJ1-4, with a weak D call TRBD1 (6 bases). This receptor was taken from a man aged 45-65 years with active COVID-19. Sequencing was performed on peripheral blood. For the CDR3, the DNA is TGTGCCAGCAGCTCCAGGGGTAGAGATGAAAAACTGTTTTTT. Amino acid sequence: CASSSRGRDEKLFF. The full variable domain, its missing parts supplied by reference TRBV7-6 and TRBJ1-4, is GAGVSQSPRYKVTKRGQDVALRCDPISGHVSLYWYRQALGQGPEFLTYFNYEAQQDKSGLPNDRFSAERPEGSISTLTIQRTEQRDSAMYRCASSSRGRDEKLFFGSGTQLSVL.